Listed below are T cell receptor beta chains from one sample, sequenced in a study of early T cells in non-severe SARS-CoV-2 infection. One entry per CDR3 protein results from TCRdb running MiXCR on the 5' RACE reads. The sample carries more than 55,000 distinct CDR3 sequences, about 12% recorded once. The sample comprised whole blood. These receptors came from an adult who was a healthcare worker with PCR-confirmed SARS-CoV-2 infection or an uninfected control (not recorded which). CDR3s include the opening cysteine and the closing phenylalanine or tryptophan.

j_call,v_call,cdr3_aa
TRBJ2-1,TRBV15,CATSRDSSGGPSSYNEQFF
TRBJ1-1,TRBV7-2,CASSLLGQGQSIAFF
TRBJ2-5,TRBV6-5,CASSYSNFGGTQYF
TRBJ2-1,TRBV10-3,CAISDLASSREQFF
TRBJ1-2,TRBV12-5,CASGLEPKAGGYTF
TRBJ1-4,TRBV5-4,CASSPGGAVNEKLFF
TRBJ1-5,TRBV7-8,CASSSAGLDLQPQHF
TRBJ1-1,TRBV20-1,CSARGPGGRTEAFF
TRBJ2-1,TRBV7-2,CASSLGAVFYNEQFF
TRBJ1-1,TRBV25-1,CASGTGEAFF
TRBJ2-7,TRBV12-5,CASGLVLGQAYEQYF
TRBJ2-3,TRBV20-1,CSAIPTDTQYF
TRBJ2-7,TRBV28,CASQSGGTVHEQYF
TRBJ2-1,TRBV5-5,CASSRTVGGNNEQFF
TRBJ1-2,TRBV7-9,CASSLEGVRGNYGYTF
TRBJ2-7,TRBV20-1,CSAMDGTFPYEQYF
TRBJ2-3,TRBV7-6,CVSSLSAGQVSDTQYF
TRBJ1-1,TRBV29-1,CSVAVARDTEAFF
TRBJ1-2,TRBV29-1,CSGSGNYGYTF
TRBJ1-2,TRBV20-1,CSANRLAADYGYTF
TRBJ1-2,TRBV5-4,CASSLDIGESYGYTF
TRBJ2-5,TRBV2,CASSERVGGYGETQYF
TRBJ2-7,TRBV5-1,CASTDQRGGPYEQYF
TRBJ1-4,TRBV12-3/TRBV12-4,CASSFTGTGLGKLFF
TRBJ2-1,TRBV9,CASSVDTNEQFF
TRBJ2-1,TRBV27,CASSRAGYNEQFF
TRBJ1-5,TRBV29-1,CSVSPGQGDQPQHF
TRBJ2-5,TRBV3-1,CASSQRRGVQETQYF
TRBJ2-1,TRBV12-3/TRBV12-4,CASSLASVQFF
TRBJ2-3,TRBV18,CASSPQITDTQYF
TRBJ2-2,TRBV7-9,CASSLEASAGELFF
TRBJ2-1,TRBV18,CASSRLDSYNEQFF
TRBJ2-7,TRBV6-1,CASSVDFYEQYF
TRBJ2-7,TRBV19,CASSIGVNSYEQYF
TRBJ2-1,TRBV6-4,CASSDSTSGGDEQFF